A selection of T cell receptor beta chains follows, all from one sample in a study of cytomegalovirus exposure and HLA in healthy donors. TCRdb keeps only in-frame clones here, not all; method: immunoSEQ multiplex PCR. The data hold approximately 150,000 clones, with roughly 82% observed a single time. The sequencing sample was made of PBMCs. The receptors come from a man under 40 in good health and CMV-seropositive. Both conserved end residues are part of each CDR3. Each record gives: CDR3 protein, CDR3 length, V gene.

CDR3: CASSLVASYEQYF; length: 13; V: TRBV7-9
CDR3: CASSAKGGEGETQYF; length: 15; V: TRBV2
CDR3: CAWTAPRLGNSQYF; length: 14; V: TRBV30
CDR3: CASSSGVADTQYF; length: 13; V: TRBV2
CDR3: CASSLAGSYEQYF; length: 13; V: TRBV6-1
CDR3: CASSRQGARNEQFF; length: 14; V: TRBV5-4
CDR3: CASSRTGNNEKLFF; length: 14; V: TRBV6-5
CDR3: CASSPVRGQETQYF; length: 14; V: TRBV11-2
CDR3: CASYGYGEGNNEQFF; length: 15; V: TRBV7-9
CDR3: CASSLQASYEQYF; length: 13; V: TRBV28